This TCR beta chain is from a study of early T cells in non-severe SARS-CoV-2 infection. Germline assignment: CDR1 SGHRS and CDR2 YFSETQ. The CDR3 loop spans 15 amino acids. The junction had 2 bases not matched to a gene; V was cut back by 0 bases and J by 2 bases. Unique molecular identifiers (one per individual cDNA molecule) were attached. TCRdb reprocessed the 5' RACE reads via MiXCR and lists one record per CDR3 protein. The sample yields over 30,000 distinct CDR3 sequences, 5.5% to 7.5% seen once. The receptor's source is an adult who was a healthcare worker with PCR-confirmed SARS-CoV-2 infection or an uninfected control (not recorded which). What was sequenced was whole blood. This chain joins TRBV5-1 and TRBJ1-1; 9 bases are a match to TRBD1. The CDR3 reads CASSLGTGVNTEAFF. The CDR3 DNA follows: TGCGCCAGCAGCTTGGGGACAGGGGTAAACACTGAAGCTTTCTTT.